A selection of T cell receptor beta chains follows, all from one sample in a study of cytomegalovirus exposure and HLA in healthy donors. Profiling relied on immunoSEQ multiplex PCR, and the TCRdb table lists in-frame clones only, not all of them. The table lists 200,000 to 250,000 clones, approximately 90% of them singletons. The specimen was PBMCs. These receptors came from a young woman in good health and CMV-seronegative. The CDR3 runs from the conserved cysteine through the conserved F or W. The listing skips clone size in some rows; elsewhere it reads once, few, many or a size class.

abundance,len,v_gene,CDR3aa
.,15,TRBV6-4,CASSDSTTGANEQFF
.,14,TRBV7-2,CAGKGPSSYNEQFF
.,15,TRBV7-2,CASSLRGGRYNEQFF
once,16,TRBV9,CASSPRTGGRDTEAFF
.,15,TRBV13,CASTQGQGRTDTQYF
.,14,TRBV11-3,CASSLGRGEDTQYF
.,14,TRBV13,CASSSLLAKNIQYF
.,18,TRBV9,CASSPTSPNRGRQETQYF
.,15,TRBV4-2,CASSQGTGGGEKLFF
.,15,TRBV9,CASSLRGGGPETQYF
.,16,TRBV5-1,CASSLSLAGLTDTQYF
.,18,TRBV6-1,CASSDSVGGPSEEDEQFF
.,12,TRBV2,CASKDRGNTIYF
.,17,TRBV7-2,CASSITIAGGSGGELFF
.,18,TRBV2,CASSGWGLAVLGSDEQYF
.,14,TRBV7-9,CASSLNVQGNEQFF
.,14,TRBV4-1,CASSLGRDRYEQYF
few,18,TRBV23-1,CASGQGFGRGRFNDTQYF
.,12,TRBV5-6,CASSLGGSTQYF
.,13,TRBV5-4,CASTRFDGAEAFF
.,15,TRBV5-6,CASRKTSGGAGTQYF
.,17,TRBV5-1,CASSLFPAGTGDEKLFF
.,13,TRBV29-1,CSAGQGANTEAFF
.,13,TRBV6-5,CASSEGWAGEQYF
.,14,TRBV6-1,CASSAADRDYGYTF
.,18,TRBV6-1,CASSEVQVRHSGNQPQHF
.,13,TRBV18,CANSRDRDTEAFF
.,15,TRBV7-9,CASSRAGGPQETQYF
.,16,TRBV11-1,CASSFSGTGRSGELFF
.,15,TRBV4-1,CASSQAGTSYYEQYF
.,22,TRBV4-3,CASSQERLGGLAGGFGANVLTF
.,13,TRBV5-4,CASSVREGWGAFF
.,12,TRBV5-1,CASSFDTSPLHF
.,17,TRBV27,CASSLRTGGENTGELFF
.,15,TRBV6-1,CASFRPTGGSSPLHF
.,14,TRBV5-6,CASSFRDGVQPQHF
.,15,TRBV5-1,CASSLGVAGAHEQYF
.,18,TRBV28,CASSPIYQRQGVYTEAFF
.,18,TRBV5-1,CASSWGTLPGGGTDTQYF
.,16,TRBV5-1,CASSLNSGGSTDTQYF
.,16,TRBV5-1,CASSLPLRGMEDGYTF
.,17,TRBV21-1,CASSKAPGGAVNQPQHF
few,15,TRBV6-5,CASSYSQGALGELFF
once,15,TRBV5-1,CASSGPSGLYNEQFF
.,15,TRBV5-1,CASSPGGSSYNEQFF